Below are 3 T cell receptor beta chains sequenced from a single sample in a study of metastatic and nonmetastatic thyroid tumors (dated by TCRdb to 2018 to 2021). Libraries were prepared through PCR. The sequencing machine was an Illumina HiSeq 4000. TCRdb applied fastp at Q25 and MiXCR to the public reads, then kept only in-frame beta chains. Within this sample are 50,000 to 60,000 clones, with approximately 15% of them counted one time only. The ten most abundant clones make up around 3% of the sample. Before undergoing thyroid surgery, none of the patients had been given any kind of treatment. The sequencing sample was made of blood. The receptors shown here come from a female donor with papillary thyroid cancer or a benign thyroid nodule (not recorded which). Some clones in this sample may be carry-over from other donors' samples.

This chain links TRBV6-1 with TRBJ2-7, with D perhaps TRBD2 (5 bases). The length of the CDR3 is 12 residues. The germline V gene encodes CDR1 MNHNS and CDR2 SASEGT. Trimming shortened V by 8 bases and J by 4 bases, and 12 bases separated the two germline ends. The CDR3 sequence: CASLGLFYEQYF. Written as DNA, the CDR3 is TGTGCCAGCCTTGGACTCTTTTACGAGCAGTACTTC.

The chain has TRBV6-6 and TRBJ2-3; possibly TRBD2 for D (6 bases). V was pared by 8 bases and J by 1 base, with 22 bases between. The CDR3 runs 17 residues. Germline V CDR1 and CDR2: MNHNY, SVGAGI (reference sequence). The CDR3 bases are TGTGCCAGCGGGACCTCTAGCGTGAGGATGCGCACAGATACGCAGTATTTT. It specifies CASGTSSVRMRTDTQYF.

This clone was observed many times. This chain uses TRBV12-3 or TRBV12-4 with TRBJ1-1, with D possibly TRBD1 on 6 matching bases. CDR3 length: 14 residues. The V end lost 5 bases, the J end lost 5 bases, and 15 bases lay between the germline ends. In DNA form, the CDR3 reads TGTGCCAGCAGTCAACAGGGAGGGGGGACTGAAGCTTTCTTT. Translated: CASSQQGGGTEAFF.